This T cell receptor beta chain came from a study of blood T cells in healthy people across ages (dated by TCRdb to about 2015). For the study in its entirety: In model experiments, template switching captured about one uniquely barcoded TCR beta cDNA molecule for every two T cells. The study analyzed two additional independent replicas of 1 million unique cDNA reads from the same blood draw for two donors, one aged 18 to 30 and one aged 80 or older. To avoid experimental bias, donors of different ages were randomly spread across the sequencing lanes. The study measured age-related changes in TCR beta repertoire diversity using deep sequencing normalized with unique cDNA molecular identifiers. The donors were split into four age groups: young (average around 17 years), middle-aged (about 40), aged (more than 55) and long-lived (approximately 80). Study-level results and caveats: A strong correlation was found between observed TCR beta diversity and the percentage of naive T cells measured by flow cytometry. The long-lived group showed more naive CD4+ T cells, fewer expanded clones and increased TCR diversity than the aged group, suggesting age selection. Observed TCR beta diversity per million T cells fell roughly linearly with age, and a significant reduction was already apparent by age around 44. Total diversity estimates from one million sequenced T cells were considered lower bounds and underestimates. Bulk unsorted PBMC profiling prevented conclusive comparison of naive and antigen-experienced compartments. The CMV infection status of donors was not known, potentially confounding age-related changes in expanded clonotypes.

CDR3 length: 12 amino acids, cysteine to phenylalanine. Only the CDR3 region is kept as DNA, spanning 36 bases read in frame from base 1. A distance of 12 bases separates the germline ends of V and J, which lose 4 bases and 5 bases respectively. The CDR1 and CDR2 encoded by the germline V gene (reference sequence) are DFQATT and SNEGSKA. To note about this clonotype: Its target antigen remains unknown. Within one base of it there is no much larger clone, and no base qualities were kept.

Library preparation was by 5' RACE. For sequencing, an Illumina HiSeq 2500 was employed. The second PCR ran for roughly 7 to 12 cycles and used a J-beta primer mix along with a sample-barcoded 5' primer. A template-switch 5' adaptor carrying 12 random nucleotides introduced a unique molecular identifier onto each TCR beta cDNA molecule. At least 2.5 million CDR3-containing paired-end reads were obtained from each sample. All of the RNA was converted into first-strand cDNA using the Mint cDNA synthesis kit, with a TRBC-specific oligonucleotide serving as the primer. All cDNA was treated with uracil-DNA glycosylase and then went through a first 18-cycle PCR with the universal primers M1SS and BC2_uni_R. For the original study's pipeline: Each sample was normalized by randomly selecting 1 million high-quality reads, each carrying a distinct molecular identifier. Reads sharing molecular identifiers were discarded rather than binned into consensus sequences. MiTCR, with a Q25 quality threshold and the strictest error-elimination algorithm, was used for CDR3 identification, clonotype clustering and error correction. A nonparametric unseen species model using Euler transformation provided a lower-bound estimate of total TCR beta diversity. Through fastp at Q25 and MiXCR, TCRdb rebuilt clones from the public reads, retaining in-frame beta chains. Entries are consolidated by CDR3 protein sequence, retaining the most common genes and DNA. The V and J calls were not made by the authors but by TCRdb's processing. A total of about 580,000 distinct CDR3 sequences appear in this sample, roughly 48% of them only once. The ten biggest clones cover 20% to 25% of the sample.

Donors were 30 to 45 systemically healthy Caucasian individuals from Russia aged roughly 6 to 95 years. Each donor gave 8 to 10 milliliters of peripheral blood, collected into EDTA-treated Vacutainer tubes. PBMCs were isolated by Ficoll-Paque density-gradient centrifugation, with at least 6 million obtained per sample. Total RNA was extracted from PBMCs with Trizol reagent, with at least 6 micrograms obtained per sample. For every donor, an aliquot of PBMCs went through flow cytometry to measure the percentages of naive CD45RAhigh/CD27high T cells. Sequencing was done on a sample of blood. The source is a man older than 75 in good health. The chain is encoded by TRBV20-1 joined to TRBJ2-7; the D gene is perhaps TRBD2, on 6 matching bases. Here is the DNA: TGCAGTGCTACCGGGAGATCGGACGAGCAGTACTTC. Translation gives CSATGRSDEQYF.